Below are 21 T cell receptor beta chains sequenced from a single sample in a study of T-cell reconstitution after alpha-beta-depleted transplantation in children. Construction of the TCRbeta library involved unique molecular identifiers. TCRdb re-derived calls from the PCR reads in MiXCR, one entry per CDR3 protein. The sample has 700,000 to 950,000 distinct CDR3 sequences; less than 20% are singletons. The material sequenced was PBMCs, mostly from graft donor cells, taken 360 days after TCRalphabeta/CD19-depleted stem cell transplant. The receptor source for this set is a male patient younger than 18 who had a stem cell transplant for acute lymphoblastic leukemia, so the T cells may come from the graft donor.

A single count supports this clonotype. The chain carries TRBV5-1 and TRBJ2-7, with a tentative D call TRBD1 (6 bases). Trimming left V 0 bases short and J 2 bases short, with 24 bases between. Per germline, CDR1 SGHRS and CDR2 YFSETQ. There are 19 residues in the CDR3. The CDR3 sequence: CASSLDRVGAQYFPYEQYF. DNA of the CDR3: TGCGCCAGCAGCTTGGATCGTGTGGGGGCACAGTACTTTCCCTACGAGCAGTACTTC.

This clonotype was seen many times. CDR3 region: CASSPRSGGGNQPQHF. The CDR3 DNA is TGTGCCAGCAGCCCCCGGAGCGGGGGTGGCAATCAGCCCCAGCATTTT. This chain connects TRBV7-2 to TRBJ1-5; D might be TRBD1 (5 bases). The CDR3 runs 16 residues. The germline V and J ends were trimmed by 5 bases and 2 bases, with 16 bases remaining between them. Germline assignment: CDR1 SGHTA and CDR2 FQGNSA.

This clonotype came up a few times. The chain is built from TRBV7-3 and TRBJ2-2; tentatively, D is TRBD1 (5 bases). Deletions cut 0 bases from V and 8 bases from J, with 13 bases between. This CDR3 contains 15 residues. Germline V lookup: CDR1 SGHTA, CDR2 FQGTGA. The DNA of the CDR3 is TGTGCCAGCAGCTTAACGGGATCCCAGGGTGGGGAGCTGTTTTTT. Translating gives CASSLTGSQGGELFF.

The genes are TRBV3-1 and TRBJ2-2; D gene unclear. The CDR3 has 15 residues. The germline gives CDR1 LGHDT, CDR2 YNNKEL (reference sequence). The ends were cut back, 0 bases at V and 8 bases at J, with 13 bases in the middle. In DNA form, the CDR3 reads TGTGCCAGCAGCCAAGACGAGATAGACCCGGGGGAGCTGTTTTTT. It codes for CASSQDEIDPGELFF.

The rearrangement links TRBV19 to TRBJ2-7, with 8 positions matching TRBD1. The germline V gene encodes CDR1 LNHDA and CDR2 SQIVND (reference sequence). V trimming: 5 bases; J trimming: 0 bases; junction bases outside the gene matches: 9. CDR3 length equals 16 residues. As DNA, the CDR3 is TGTGCCAGTAGTTTAACCGGGACAGGAAGCTCCTACGAGCAGTACTTC. This gives the protein CASSLTGTGSSYEQYF.

A few counts support this clonotype. V and J are TRBV27 and TRBJ2-1; 7 nucleotides match TRBD2. Unmatched junction bases numbered 11, after V lost 5 bases and J lost 7 bases. Germline V gene data show CDR1 as MNHEY and CDR2 as SMNVEV (reference sequence). The CDR3 spans 15 residues. The chain's CDR3 is CASSPSAGADNEQFF. CDR3 bases: TGTGCCAGCAGTCCTAGTGCGGGAGCAGATAATGAGCAGTTCTTC.

The chain employs TRBV7-2 and TRBJ2-3; 7 bases line up with TRBD2. CDR3 length equals 17 residues. The J segment lost 4 bases and the V segment lost 5 bases, leaving 15 bases of the junction unmatched. Germline V gene lookup returns CDR1 SGHTA and CDR2 FQGNSA. CDR3 DNA: TGTGCCAGCAGCCCGGGGACTACCGGTCGATGGTCAGATACGCAGTATTTT. Protein product: CASSPGTTGRWSDTQYF.

This clonotype appeared a few times. J is TRBJ2-5 and V is TRBV7-3; D may correspond to TRBD1 or TRBD2 (5 bases each). The ends were cut back, 0 bases at V and 2 bases at J, with 13 bases in the middle. Germline V gene data show CDR1 as SGHTA and CDR2 as FQGTGA. This CDR3 has 16 residues. CDR3 sequence reads: CASSLTRDEGQETQYF. In nucleotides, the CDR3 is TGTGCCAGCAGCTTAACACGGGACGAGGGTCAAGAGACCCAGTACTTC.

The chain uses TRBV30 and TRBJ1-1; 9 nucleotides match TRBD1. From germline, CDR1 is GTSNPN and CDR2 SVGIG (reference sequence). Trimming cost V 1 base and J 7 bases; bases outside gene matches: 7. The CDR3 has 14 residues. This CDR3 reads CAWSEGTGYFEAFF. CDR3 nucleotides: TGTGCCTGGAGTGAGGGGACAGGGTACTTTGAAGCTTTCTTT.

The J gene is TRBJ2-1, the V gene TRBV5-4; D is possibly TRBD2 (5 bases). The CDR3 extends over 14 amino acids. Germline V gene sequence: CDR1 SGHNT, CDR2 YYREEE (reference sequence). V lost 3 bases to trimming and J lost 6 bases, with 13 bases between them. CDR3 protein: CASSSILGSNEQFF. The CDR3 DNA sequence: TGTGCCAGCAGCTCTATACTAGGATCCAATGAGCAGTTCTTC.

This rearrangement joins TRBV12-5 to TRBJ2-5; either TRBD1 or TRBD2 may supply D (5 bases each). The germline V gene encodes CDR1 LGHNT and CDR2 FRNRAP. The CDR3 covers 16 residues. V shed 0 bases and J shed 5 bases, with 16 bases lying between them. In DNA form, the CDR3 reads TGTGCTAGTGGTTTGGTACTGGGACCAGGAGAGGAGACCCAGTACTTC. Its protein product is CASGLVLGPGEETQYF. The full variable domain, with the rest looked up from reference TRBV12-5 and TRBJ2-5, is DARVTQTPRHKVTEMGQEVTMRCQPILGHNTVFWYRQTMMQGLELLAYFRNRAPLDDSGMPKDRFSAEMPDATLATLKIQPSEPRDSAVYFCASGLVLGPGEETQYFGPGTRLLVL.

The gene calls are TRBV5-1 and TRBJ2-7; 7 bases align to TRBD1. The CDR3 length is 20 residues. The germline CDR1 and CDR2 sequences are SGHRS and YFSETQ. With V trimmed by 3 bases and J by 0 bases, 21 bases remained unmatched. In DNA form, the CDR3 reads TGCGCCAGCAGCTCGACAGGGTGGGAAGGGGGTCACCCTAGCTCCTACGAGCAGTACTTC. Protein: CASSSTGWEGGHPSSYEQYF.

V and J are TRBV11-1 and TRBJ2-5; the D gene could be TRBD1 or TRBD2 (5 bases each). Between the trimmed V and J ends, which lost 3 bases and 0 bases, there was a span of 23 bases. Germline-derived CDR1 and CDR2 are SGHAT and FQDESV (reference sequence). There are 19 residues in the CDR3. DNA of the CDR3: TGTGCCAGCAGCTTTACCCCAGGGTGGGAGCGTCCCGACCAAGAGACCCAGTACTTC. As protein: CASSFTPGWERPDQETQYF.

This rearrangement joins TRBV9 to TRBJ2-7; no clear D gene. CDR3 length: 14 residues. Trimming took 0 bases from V and 2 from J, leaving 9 bases between them. Per germline, CDR1 SGDLS and CDR2 YYNGEE. CDR3 loop: CASSVGGTAYEQYF. CDR3 in DNA: TGTGCCAGCAGCGTAGGCGGCACAGCCTACGAGCAGTACTTC.

This clonotype was observed a handful of times. The chain carries TRBV24-1 and TRBJ2-6; TRBD1 matches 9 bases. V lost 4 bases, J lost 12 bases, and 15 bases stayed unmatched. This CDR3 comprises 17 residues. The germline V gene encodes CDR1 KGHDR and CDR2 SFDVKD. The CDR3 region is CATSDIPSTGGPAVLTF. CDR3 coding DNA: TGTGCCACCAGTGACATCCCTAGCACAGGGGGCCCCGCCGTCCTGACTTTC.

The table lists this clonotype with a few counts. The J gene is TRBJ2-7, the V gene TRBV27, with TRBD2 matching 13 bases. J gave up 4 bases and V 8 bases, and 5 bases lay outside the gene matches. CDR3 size: 14 residues. Germline V gives CDR1 MNHEY, CDR2 SMNVEV (reference sequence). CDR3 loop: CASARLAGGYEQYF. In DNA, the CDR3 is TGTGCCAGCGCCCGACTAGCGGGAGGTTACGAGCAGTACTTC.

J is TRBJ2-1 and V is TRBV20-1; weak D call: TRBD1 (5 bases). V lost 2 bases and J lost 0, with 14 bases in between. CDR1 is DFQATT, CDR2 SNEGSKA, per germline (reference sequence). The CDR3 totals 16 residues. The CDR3: CSARYRRTGSYNEQFF. DNA for the CDR3: TGCAGTGCTAGATACAGGCGTACGGGCTCCTACAATGAGCAGTTCTTC.

The gene calls are TRBV7-8 and TRBJ2-1, with 8 positions matching TRBD2. Germline V gene sequence: CDR1 SGHVS, CDR2 FQNEAQ. This CDR3 has 12 amino acids. The V segment lost 4 bases and the J segment 12 bases; nucleotides outside the gene matches: 5. CDR3 DNA sequence: TGTGCCAGCAGCTCGCTCGGGACTAGGCAGTTCTTC. It translates to CASSSLGTRQFF.

CDR3: CASSVEGYGERAKNIQYF. DNA of the CDR3: TGTGCCAGCAGCGTAGAGGGTTATGGGGAGAGAGCCAAAAACATTCAGTACTTC. This chain uses TRBV9 with TRBJ2-4; D is perhaps TRBD2 (5 bases). CDR1 and CDR2 from the germline V gene are SGDLS and YYNGEE. This CDR3 has 18 amino acids. V was shortened by 0 bases and J by 0 bases, with 16 bases between the two germline ends. Full variable domain (outside the CDR3, taken from reference TRBV9 and TRBJ2-4): DSGVTQTPKHLITATGQRVTLRCSPRSGDLSVYWYQQSLDQGLQFLIQYYNGEERAKGNILERFSAQQFPDLHSELNLSSLELGDSALYFCASSVEGYGERAKNIQYFGAGTRLSVL.

The chain links TRBV5-1 to TRBJ2-4; D may correspond to TRBD1 or TRBD2 (5 bases each). CDR1 and CDR2 (germline): SGHRS, YFSETQ. The ends were cut back, 7 bases at V and 0 bases at J, with 14 bases in the middle. The CDR3 loop spans 15 amino acids. As DNA, the CDR3 is TGCGCCAGCCACCCCGGGACGTCAGCCAAAAACATTCAGTACTTC. Residues: CASHPGTSAKNIQYF.

The CDR3, as DNA: TGTGCCATCAGTGAAAGGCGAGCGGGAGTCTCCTACGAGCAGTACTTC. It translates to CAISERRAGVSYEQYF. The chain has TRBV10-3 and TRBJ2-7; 8 bases map to TRBD2. V was pared by 3 bases and J by 0 bases, with 7 bases of the junction left unmatched. The germline V gene has CDR1 ENHRY and CDR2 SYGVKD. This CDR3 contains 16 residues.